What follows are 15 T cell receptor beta chains derived from one specimen sequenced in a study of blood T cell repertoires in COVID-19. Assay: immunoSEQ multiplex PCR; the TCRdb copy retains only in-frame clones and omits some. The sample includes approximately 270,000 clones, 85% to 90% seen only once; the top ten take approximately 1.6%. What was sequenced was PBMCs or T cells enriched from blood (not recorded which). Every receptor here comes from a man between 40 and 49 years old who had recovered from COVID-19.

This chain links TRBV3-1 (or the pseudogene TRBV3-2) with TRBJ2-7; D possibly corresponds to TRBD2 (6 bases). From germline, CDR1 is LGHDT and CDR2 YNNKEL (reference sequence). The length of the CDR3 is 15 residues. V was trimmed by 3 bases and J by 2 bases, leaving 14 bases between them. The DNA for the CDR3 is TGTGCCAGCAGCCATTCGGGAGACAGAACCTACGAGCAGTACTTC. The encoded protein is CASSHSGDRTYEQYF.

This chain joins TRBV5-4 and TRBJ2-1; no firm D call. Germline CDR1 reads SGHNT; CDR2 reads YYREEE (reference sequence). The CDR3 contains 13 residues. V was pared by 1 base and J by 7 bases, with 9 bases between. DNA of the CDR3: TGTGCCAGCAGCTTGATTCCCAGAAATGAGCAGTTCTTC. It yields the protein CASSLIPRNEQFF.

This clone has just one count. The J gene is TRBJ1-4, the V gene TRBV5-1, with a weak D call TRBD1 (5 bases). This CDR3 contains 16 residues. Trimming removed 5 bases at V and 4 bases at J, with 18 bases between. Germline V gene lookup returns CDR1 SGHRS and CDR2 YFSETQ. DNA for the CDR3: TGCGCCAGCAGTCCGCACCTCAGGGAAGATAATGAAAAACTGTTTTTT. Protein sequence: CASSPHLREDNEKLFF.

The chain combines TRBV10-3 with TRBJ1-4; D is unclear. Trimming removed 3 bases from V and 8 bases from J, with 7 bases in between. The CDR3 length is 12 residues. Germline V gene lookup returns CDR1 ENHRY and CDR2 SYGVKD. CDR3 bases: TGTGCCATCAGTGATGAGAGGGAAAAACTGTTTTTT. As protein: CAISDEREKLFF.

V usage is TRBV27 and J usage is TRBJ1-2; D might be TRBD1 (6 bases). In germline, CDR1 is MNHEY, CDR2 SMNVEV (reference sequence). V shed 6 bases and J shed 3 bases, with 23 bases lying between them. The CDR3 consists of 17 residues. CDR3 in DNA: TGTGCCAGCAGCCTACGGCCGGGGGGCGTCGTTGACTATGGCTACACCTTC. This gives the protein CASSLRPGGVVDYGYTF.

The chain employs TRBV28 and TRBJ2-5; 10 nucleotides align to TRBD1. The V gene end was trimmed by 5 bases and the J gene end by 5 bases; junction bases not matched to a gene: 8. CDR3 length equals 15 residues. Germline CDR1 MDHEN, CDR2 SYDVKM. The CDR3 region has the DNA TGTGCCAGCAGTATTGGGACAGGGGTCGGGGAGACCCAGTACTTC. It yields the protein CASSIGTGVGETQYF.

V usage is TRBV27 and J usage is TRBJ2-7; 11 nucleotides match TRBD2. This CDR3 has 15 amino acids. Germline V gives CDR1 MNHEY, CDR2 SMNVEV (reference sequence). The ends lost 5 bases at V and 0 bases at J; junction bases unmatched: 3. CDR3 sequence: CASSPGTSGSYEQYF. CDR3 sequence (DNA): TGTGCCAGCAGTCCCGGGACTAGCGGCTCCTACGAGCAGTACTTC.

The rearrangement joins TRBV14 to TRBJ1-1; D not resolved. Trimming stripped 0 bases from V and 5 bases from J, with 13 bases between. The germline gives CDR1 SGHDN, CDR2 FVKESK. The CDR3 loop spans 15 amino acids. For the CDR3, the DNA is TGTGCCAGCAGCCAAGAGCCGAACAGAATTACTGAAGCTTTCTTT. Amino acid sequence: CASSQEPNRITEAFF.

V usage is TRBV5-1 and J usage is TRBJ2-7; 9 nucleotides line up with TRBD2. The V gene's germline CDR1 is SGHRS and CDR2 YFSETQ. V shed 0 bases and J 2 bases; nucleotides not matched to a gene: 3. This CDR3 has 15 residues. The CDR3 loop reads CASSLVSGGPYEQYF. In DNA, the CDR3 is TGCGCCAGCAGCTTGGTTAGCGGGGGACCCTACGAGCAGTACTTC.

The chain couples TRBV5-4 to TRBJ2-7; TRBD2 agrees at 8 bases. The CDR3 has 16 residues. J was trimmed by 1 base and V by 0 bases; bases with no gene match: 6. The germline gives CDR1 SGHNT, CDR2 YYREEE (reference sequence). This CDR3 is CASSLAGGLGSYEQYF. The DNA of the CDR3 is TGTGCCAGCAGCTTGGCGGGGGGGCTCGGATCCTACGAGCAGTACTTC. Filled out from reference TRBV5-4 and TRBJ2-7, the complete variable domain reads ETGVTQSPTHLIKTRGQQVTLRCSSQSGHNTVSWYQQALGQGPQFIFQYYREEENGRGNFPPRFSGLQFPNYSSELNVNALELDDSALYLCASSLAGGLGSYEQYFGPGTRLTVT.

The chain joins TRBV12-5 to TRBJ1-3, with D tentatively TRBD1 (6 bases). There are 14 residues in the CDR3. V was cut by 1 base and J by 4 bases, with 8 bases left in between. From germline, CDR1 is LGHNT and CDR2 FRNRAP. The CDR3 here is CASGLGTAGNTIYF. CDR3 bases: TGTGCTAGTGGTTTGGGGACAGCCGGAAACACCATATATTTT.

This clone was seen only once. This chain links TRBV27 with TRBJ1-3; 9 positions match TRBD1. CDR3 length equals 15 residues. Germline V gene data show CDR1 as MNHEY and CDR2 as SMNVEV (reference sequence). V lost 6 bases and J lost 4; bases outside the gene matches: 7. This CDR3 reads CASRRTGGSGNTIYF. CDR3 DNA sequence: TGTGCCAGCAGGCGTACAGGGGGCAGCGGAAACACCATATATTTT.

The chain joins TRBV12-3 or TRBV12-4 to TRBJ1-2, with 8 bases fitting TRBD1. CDR3 length: 13 amino acids. The trim removed 6 bases at V and 8 bases at J, leaving 8 bases unmatched. The CDR3 region has the DNA TGTGCCAGCAGGTATGACAGGGGAGACGGCTACACCTTC. This encodes CASRYDRGDGYTF.

This clone was detected a few times. The chain has TRBV5-1 and TRBJ1-5, with D maybe TRBD1 (6 bases). V was trimmed by 1 base and J by 5 bases, leaving 7 bases between them. The CDR3 contains 13 residues. Per germline, CDR1 SGHRS and CDR2 YFSETQ. CDR3 in DNA: TGCGCCAGCAGCTTGTCAGGGGATCAGCCCCAGCATTTT. It codes for CASSLSGDQPQHF.

The rearrangement uses TRBV27 and TRBJ2-7; D not certain. Trimming shortened V by 6 bases and J by 0 bases, and 12 bases separated the two germline ends. CDR1 and CDR2 (germline): MNHEY, SMNVEV (reference sequence). The CDR3 extends over 14 amino acids. The CDR3, as DNA: TGTGCCAGCAGACGGGTCTCGAGCTCCTACGAGCAGTACTTC. Protein sequence: CASRRVSSSYEQYF.